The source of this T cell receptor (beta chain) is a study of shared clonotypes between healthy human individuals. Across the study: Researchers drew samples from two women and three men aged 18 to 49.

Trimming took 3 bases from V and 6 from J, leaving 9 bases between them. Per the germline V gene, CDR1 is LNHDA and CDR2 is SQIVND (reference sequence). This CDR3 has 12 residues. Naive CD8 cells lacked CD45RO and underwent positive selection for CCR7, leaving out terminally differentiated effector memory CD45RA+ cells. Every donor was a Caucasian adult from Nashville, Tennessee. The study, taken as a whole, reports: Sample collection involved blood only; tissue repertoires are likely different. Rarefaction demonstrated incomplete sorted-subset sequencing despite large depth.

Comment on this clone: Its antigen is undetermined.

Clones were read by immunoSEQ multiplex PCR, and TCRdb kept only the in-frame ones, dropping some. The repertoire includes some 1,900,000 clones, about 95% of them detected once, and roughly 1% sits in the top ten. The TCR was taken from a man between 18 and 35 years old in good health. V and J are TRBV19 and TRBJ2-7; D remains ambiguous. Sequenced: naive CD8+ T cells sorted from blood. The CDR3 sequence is CASSIQLSEQYF. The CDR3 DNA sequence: TGTGCCAGTAGTATTCAACTGTCCGAGCAGTACTTC.